This T cell receptor (beta chain) was found in a study of T cell responses to AZD1222 COVID-19 vaccine (dated by TCRdb to the early 2020s). A note on the overall study: Because spike-specific TCR depth and breadth did not differ between the two schedules, AZD1222 recipients who got a second dose at roughly 4 weeks were pooled with those who got a second dose at roughly 12 weeks. Trial participants were enrolled by age into 18-55, 56-69 and 70-plus year subgroups, with 148, 28 and 57 TCR-sequenced participants respectively. A total of 233 trial participants underwent TCR sequencing, of whom 207 received two doses of AZD1222 and around 26 received two doses of the MenACWY control vaccine.

The germline V and J ends show losses of 2 bases and 9 bases respectively, and no gene match explains 7 bases of the junction. Taken from the germline V gene (reference sequence), the CDR1 and CDR2 loops are LGHDT and YNNKEL. The CDR3 runs 17 amino acids, cysteine and phenylalanine included. Solely the CDR3 DNA is kept, with 51 bases framed from the first base. The CDR3 regions of human TCRbeta chains were subjected to immunosequencing. The authors' analysis ran thus. Repertoire TCRs were checked for matches against a reference library of SARS-CoV-2-specific TCRs that had been generated using the MIRA antigen-specificity platform. Breadth meant the fraction of unique TCRs that were SARS-CoV-2-associated, whereas depth meant the fraction of total T cells that were SARS-CoV-2-associated. Using the MIRA data, each spike-specific TCR was assigned both to the spike region to which the TCR was reactive and to a CD4 or CD8 class. Log10-transformed breadth and depth values were compared by one-way ANOVA with Sidak's multiple comparisons tests. Held by TCRdb, this immuneACCESS table contains in-frame sequences only and omits some clones. Under half of the omission traces to an unresolved V gene where checked; the cause of the rest is unknown. V, J and clone size are taken as reported in that table, and D and trimming were inferred from the DNA itself. The sample records 150,000 to 200,000 clones, about nine tenths of which are singletons. The ten largest account for approximately 3% of the sample.

Broader findings and caveats from the paper: Nearly half of unique spike-specific TCRs reportedly recognized epitopes outside regions mutated in the B.1.351 and B.1.1.7 variants. Conclusions about previously exposed vaccinees are limited, since just 5 to 7 AZD1222 recipients were seropositive for SARS-CoV-2 at baseline. Vaccine-associated CD4 TCRs spanned the whole spike protein, with dominant responses in regions 160-218 and 743-854. Spike-specific TCR breadth and depth rose significantly after two AZD1222 doses compared with day 0 and with MenACWY recipients. In the small 56-69-year group, the increase in depth fell short of significance, most likely because of low power. Participants were mostly white British, with more females than males. The authors suggested clonal diversity may have been underestimated. Because no samples from the day 14 peak response were available, repertoires could be characterized only after the peak T cell response.

Worth noting for this clone: It lacks a known antigen. One base away there is no much larger clone; base qualities are not given.

Taken with the paper, the label for time point translates to: baseline before first vaccination. Vaccinee samples came from UK trials COV001 and COV002, including a single-blind randomized controlled phase 2/3 trial of AZD1222 (ChAdOx1 nCoV-19) in healthy adults. For TCRbeta chain sequencing, PBMC samples from trial participants were taken at day 0 and at day 28 after the second dose. This specimen was peripheral blood, taken on day 0 of AZD1222 vaccination. The rearrangement joined TRBV3-1 (or the pseudogene TRBV3-2) to TRBJ2-1, and TRBD2 aligns with 16 junction nucleotides. This clonotype originated in an adult in good health. CDR3 sequence: CASSQQVGTSGGAEQFF. The bases read TGTGCCAGCAGCCAACAAGTAGGGACTAGCGGGGGGGCTGAGCAGTTCTTC.